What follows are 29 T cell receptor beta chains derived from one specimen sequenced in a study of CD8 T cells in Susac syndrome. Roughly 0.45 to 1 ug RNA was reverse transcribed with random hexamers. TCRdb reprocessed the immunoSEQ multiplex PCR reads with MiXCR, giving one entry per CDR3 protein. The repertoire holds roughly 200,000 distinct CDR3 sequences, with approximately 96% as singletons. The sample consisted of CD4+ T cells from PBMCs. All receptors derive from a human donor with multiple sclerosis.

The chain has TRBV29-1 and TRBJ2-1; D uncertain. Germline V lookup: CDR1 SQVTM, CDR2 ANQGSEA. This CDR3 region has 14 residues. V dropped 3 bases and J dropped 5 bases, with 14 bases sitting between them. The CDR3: CSVEMAAYDNEQFF. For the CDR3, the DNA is TGCAGCGTTGAGATGGCGGCCTATGACAATGAGCAGTTCTTC.

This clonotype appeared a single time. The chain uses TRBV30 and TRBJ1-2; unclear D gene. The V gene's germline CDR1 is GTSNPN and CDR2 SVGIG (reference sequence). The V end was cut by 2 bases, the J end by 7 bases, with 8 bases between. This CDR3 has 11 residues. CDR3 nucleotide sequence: TGTGCCTGGAGTCCCGCGAGTGGCTACACCTTC. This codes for CAWSPASGYTF.

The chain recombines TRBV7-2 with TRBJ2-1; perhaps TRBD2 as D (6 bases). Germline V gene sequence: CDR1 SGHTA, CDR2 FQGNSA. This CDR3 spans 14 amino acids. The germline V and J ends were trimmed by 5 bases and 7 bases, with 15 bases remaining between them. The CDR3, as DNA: TGTGCCAGCAGCACGGGACTTACTCCTAATGAGCAGTTCTTC. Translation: CASSTGLTPNEQFF. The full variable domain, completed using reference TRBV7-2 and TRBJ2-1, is GAGVSQSPSNKVTEKGKDVELRCDPISGHTALYWYRQSLGQGLEFLIYFQGNSAPDKSGLPSDRFSAERTGGSVSTLTIQRTQQEDSAVYLCASSTGLTPNEQFFGPGTRLTVL.

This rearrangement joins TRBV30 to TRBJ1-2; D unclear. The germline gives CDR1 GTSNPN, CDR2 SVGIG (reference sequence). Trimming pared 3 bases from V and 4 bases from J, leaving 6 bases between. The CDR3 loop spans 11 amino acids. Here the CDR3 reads CAWRAVYGYTF. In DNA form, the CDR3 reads TGTGCCTGGAGGGCAGTCTATGGCTACACCTTC.

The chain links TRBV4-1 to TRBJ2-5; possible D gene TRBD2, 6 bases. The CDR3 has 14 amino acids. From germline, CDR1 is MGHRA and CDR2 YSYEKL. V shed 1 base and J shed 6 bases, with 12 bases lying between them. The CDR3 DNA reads TGCGCCAGCAGCCAAGTTGTTAGCGGCCAGACCCAGTACTTC. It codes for CASSQVVSGQTQYF.

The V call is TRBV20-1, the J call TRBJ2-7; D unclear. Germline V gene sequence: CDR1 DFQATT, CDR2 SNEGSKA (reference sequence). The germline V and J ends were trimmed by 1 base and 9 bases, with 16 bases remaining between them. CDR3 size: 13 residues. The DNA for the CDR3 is TGCAGTGCTAGAGTGGGCAGGTTCTATGGGCAGTACTTC. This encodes CSARVGRFYGQYF.

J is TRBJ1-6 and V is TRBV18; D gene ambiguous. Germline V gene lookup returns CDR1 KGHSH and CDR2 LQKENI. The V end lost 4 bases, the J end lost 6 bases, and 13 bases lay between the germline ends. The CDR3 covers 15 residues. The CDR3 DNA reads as TGTGCCAGCTCACAAAGTACGGGTCTTAATTCACCCCTCCACTTT. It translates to CASSQSTGLNSPLHF. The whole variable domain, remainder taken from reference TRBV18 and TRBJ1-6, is NAGVMQNPRHLVRRRGQEARLRCSPMKGHSHVYWYRQLPEEGLKFMVYLQKENIIDESGMPKERFSAEFPKEGPSILRIQQVVRGDSAAYFCASSQSTGLNSPLHFGNGTRLTVT.

CDR3 DNA: TGTGCCAGCAGCTATACTACAGGGGATGGCTACACCTTC. Translated, it gives CASSYTTGDGYTF. The J gene is TRBJ1-2, the V gene TRBV7-9, with TRBD1 matching 7 bases. The CDR3 runs to 13 residues. V lost 4 bases to trimming and J lost 6 bases; unmatched junction nucleotides: 5. Germline V gives CDR1 SEHNR, CDR2 FQNEAQ (reference sequence).

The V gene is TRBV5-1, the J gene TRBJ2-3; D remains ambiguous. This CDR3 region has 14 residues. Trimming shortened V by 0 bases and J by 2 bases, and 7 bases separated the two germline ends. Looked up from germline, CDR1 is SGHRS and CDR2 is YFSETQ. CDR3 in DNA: TGCGCCAGCAGCTTGGAGATAGACACAGATACGCAGTATTTT. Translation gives CASSLEIDTDTQYF.

The CDR3 nucleotides are TGTGCCAGCAGCACCCAGGACGGGCACACTGAAGCTTTCTTT. Amino acid sequence: CASSTQDGHTEAFF. V and J are TRBV7-6 and TRBJ1-1; no reliable D call. The CDR3 has 14 residues. V lost 5 bases to trimming and J lost 3 bases, with 13 bases between them. The germline gives CDR1 SGHVS, CDR2 FNYEAQ.

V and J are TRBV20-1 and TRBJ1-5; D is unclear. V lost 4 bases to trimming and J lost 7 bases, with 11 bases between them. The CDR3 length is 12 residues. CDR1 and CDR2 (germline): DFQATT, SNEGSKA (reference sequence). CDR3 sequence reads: CSANTAGQPQHF. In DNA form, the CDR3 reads TGCAGTGCTAACACAGCGGGGCAGCCCCAGCATTTT.

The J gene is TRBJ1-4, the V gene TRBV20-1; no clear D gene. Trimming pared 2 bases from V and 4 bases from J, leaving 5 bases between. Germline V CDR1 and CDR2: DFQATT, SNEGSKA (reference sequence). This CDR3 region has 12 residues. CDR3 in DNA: TGCAGTGCTAGACATCTTAATGAAAAACTGTTTTTT. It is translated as CSARHLNEKLFF.

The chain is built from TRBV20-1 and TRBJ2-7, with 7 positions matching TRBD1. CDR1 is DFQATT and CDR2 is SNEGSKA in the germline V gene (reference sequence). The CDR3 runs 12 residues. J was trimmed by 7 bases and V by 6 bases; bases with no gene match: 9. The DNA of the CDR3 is TGCAGTGCAAGACAGGGCCCTCGAGAGCAGTACTTC. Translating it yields CSARQGPREQYF.

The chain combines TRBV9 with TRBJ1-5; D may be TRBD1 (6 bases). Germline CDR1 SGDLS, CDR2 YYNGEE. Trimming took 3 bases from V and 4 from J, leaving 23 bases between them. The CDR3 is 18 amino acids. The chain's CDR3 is CASSGGQTAQDSNQPQHF. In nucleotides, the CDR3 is TGTGCCAGCAGCGGAGGACAGACCGCACAGGATTCAAATCAGCCCCAGCATTTT.

The DNA for the CDR3 is TGCGCCAGCAGCTCACCGGACAGGGTCGGCTATGGCTACACCTTC. Translation gives CASSSPDRVGYGYTF. The chain carries TRBV5-1 and TRBJ1-2; 8 bases are shared with TRBD1. CDR3 size: 15 residues. The trim removed 3 bases at V and 4 bases at J, leaving 8 bases unmatched. The germline gives CDR1 SGHRS, CDR2 YFSETQ.

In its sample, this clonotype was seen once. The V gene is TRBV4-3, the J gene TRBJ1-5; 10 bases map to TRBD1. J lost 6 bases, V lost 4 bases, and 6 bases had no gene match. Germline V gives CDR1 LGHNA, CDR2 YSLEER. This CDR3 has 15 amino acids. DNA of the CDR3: TGCGCCAGCAGCCCGGACAGGGGGAACACTCAGCCCCAGCATTTT. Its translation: CASSPDRGNTQPQHF.

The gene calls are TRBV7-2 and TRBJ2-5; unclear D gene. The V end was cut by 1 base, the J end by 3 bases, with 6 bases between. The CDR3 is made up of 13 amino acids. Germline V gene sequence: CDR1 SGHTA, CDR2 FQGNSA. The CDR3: CASSLVVEETQYF. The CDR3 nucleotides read TGTGCCAGCAGCTTAGTAGTAGAAGAGACCCAGTACTTC.

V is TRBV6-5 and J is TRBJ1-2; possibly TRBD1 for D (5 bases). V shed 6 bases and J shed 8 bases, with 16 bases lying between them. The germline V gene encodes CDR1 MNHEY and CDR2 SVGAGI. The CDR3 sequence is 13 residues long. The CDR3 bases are TGTGCCAGCAGCCCCTGGGCAGGGTCGGGCTACACCTTC. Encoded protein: CASSPWAGSGYTF.

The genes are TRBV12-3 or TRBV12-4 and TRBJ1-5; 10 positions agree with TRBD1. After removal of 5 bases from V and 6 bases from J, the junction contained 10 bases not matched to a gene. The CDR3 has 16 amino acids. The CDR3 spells CASSPRDRGWSQPQHF. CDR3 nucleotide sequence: TGTGCCAGCAGTCCCCGGGACAGGGGTTGGTCTCAGCCCCAGCATTTT.

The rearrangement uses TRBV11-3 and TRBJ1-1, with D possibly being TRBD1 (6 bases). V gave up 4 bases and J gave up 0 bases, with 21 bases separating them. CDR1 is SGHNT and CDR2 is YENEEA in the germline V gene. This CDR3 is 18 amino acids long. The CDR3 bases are TGTGCCAGCAGCTCCCTAGACAGGATACAGGCCTTGAACACTGAAGCTTTCTTT. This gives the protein CASSSLDRIQALNTEAFF.

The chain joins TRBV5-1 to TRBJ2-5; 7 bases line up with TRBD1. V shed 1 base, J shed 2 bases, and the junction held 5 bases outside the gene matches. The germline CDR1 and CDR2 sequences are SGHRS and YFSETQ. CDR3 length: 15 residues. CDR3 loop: CASSLTGDVQETQYF. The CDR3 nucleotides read TGCGCCAGCAGCTTGACAGGGGATGTTCAAGAGACCCAGTACTTC.

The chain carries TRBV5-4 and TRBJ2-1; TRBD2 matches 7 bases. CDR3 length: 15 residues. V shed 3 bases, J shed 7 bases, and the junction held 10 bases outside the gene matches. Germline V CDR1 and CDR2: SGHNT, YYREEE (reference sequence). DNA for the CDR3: TGTGCCAGCAGCTGGACTCGACTAGCTTCGAATGAGCAGTTCTTC. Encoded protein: CASSWTRLASNEQFF. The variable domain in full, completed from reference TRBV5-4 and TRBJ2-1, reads ETGVTQSPTHLIKTRGQQVTLRCSSQSGHNTVSWYQQALGQGPQFIFQYYREEENGRGNFPPRFSGLQFPNYSSELNVNALELDDSALYLCASSWTRLASNEQFFGPGTRLTVL.

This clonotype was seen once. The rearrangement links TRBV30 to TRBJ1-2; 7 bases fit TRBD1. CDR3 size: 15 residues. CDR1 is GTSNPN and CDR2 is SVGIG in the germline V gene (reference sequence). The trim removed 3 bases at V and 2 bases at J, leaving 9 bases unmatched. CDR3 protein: CAWRLKGAPNYGYTF. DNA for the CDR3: TGTGCCTGGAGGCTAAAGGGGGCGCCGAACTATGGCTACACCTTC.

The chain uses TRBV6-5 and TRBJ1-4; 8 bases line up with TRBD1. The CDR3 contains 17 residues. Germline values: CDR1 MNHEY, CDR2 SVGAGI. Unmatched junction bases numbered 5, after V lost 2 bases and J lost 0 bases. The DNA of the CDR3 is TGTGCCAGCAGTTACCCCCCGGACAGGGCAACTAATGAAAAACTGTTTTTT. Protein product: CASSYPPDRATNEKLFF.

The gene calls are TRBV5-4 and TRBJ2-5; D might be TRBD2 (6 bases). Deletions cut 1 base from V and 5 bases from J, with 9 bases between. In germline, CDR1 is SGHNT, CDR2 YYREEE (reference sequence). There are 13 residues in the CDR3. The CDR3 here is CASSLLADETQYF. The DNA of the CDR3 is TGTGCCAGCAGCTTGTTAGCGGACGAGACCCAGTACTTC.

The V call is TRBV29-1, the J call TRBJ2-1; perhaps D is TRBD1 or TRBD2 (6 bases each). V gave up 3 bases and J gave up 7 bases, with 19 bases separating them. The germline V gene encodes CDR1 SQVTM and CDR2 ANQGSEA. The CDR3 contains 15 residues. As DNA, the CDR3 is TGCAGCGTTGAGGAAGGAGGGGGAGTTAGGAATGAGCAGTTCTTC. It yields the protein CSVEEGGGVRNEQFF.

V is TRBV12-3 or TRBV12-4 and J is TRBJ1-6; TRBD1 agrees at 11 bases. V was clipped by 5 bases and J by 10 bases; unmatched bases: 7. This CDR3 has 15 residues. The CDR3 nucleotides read TGTGCCAGCAGTCCCCGGGACAGGGGGGGATCACCCCTCCACTTT. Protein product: CASSPRDRGGSPLHF.

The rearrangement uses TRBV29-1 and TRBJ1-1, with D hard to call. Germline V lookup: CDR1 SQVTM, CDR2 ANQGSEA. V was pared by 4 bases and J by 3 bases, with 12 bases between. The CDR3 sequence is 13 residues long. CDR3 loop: CSVVVQKYTEAFF. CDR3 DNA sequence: TGCAGCGTTGTAGTACAGAAATACACTGAAGCTTTCTTT.

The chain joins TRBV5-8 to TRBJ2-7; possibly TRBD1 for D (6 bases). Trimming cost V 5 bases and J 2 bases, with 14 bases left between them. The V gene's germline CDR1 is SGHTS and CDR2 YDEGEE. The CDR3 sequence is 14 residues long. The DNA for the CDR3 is TGTGCCAGCAGGAACCGCAGGGGAGCCTACGAGCAGTACTTC. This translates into CASRNRRGAYEQYF.